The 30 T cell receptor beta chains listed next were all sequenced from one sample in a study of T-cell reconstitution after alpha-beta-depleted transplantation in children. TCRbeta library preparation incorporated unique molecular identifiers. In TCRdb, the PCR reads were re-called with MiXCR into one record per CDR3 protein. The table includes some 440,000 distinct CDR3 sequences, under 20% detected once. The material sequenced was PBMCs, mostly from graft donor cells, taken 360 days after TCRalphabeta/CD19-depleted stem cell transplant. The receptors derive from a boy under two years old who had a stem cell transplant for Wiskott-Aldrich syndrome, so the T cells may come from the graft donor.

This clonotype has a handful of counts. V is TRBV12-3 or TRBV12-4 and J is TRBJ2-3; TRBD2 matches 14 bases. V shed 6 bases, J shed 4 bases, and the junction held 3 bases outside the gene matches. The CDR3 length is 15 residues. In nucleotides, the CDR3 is TGTGCCAGCAGGACTAGCGGGGGGGCTTCAGATACGCAGTATTTT. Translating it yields CASRTSGGASDTQYF.

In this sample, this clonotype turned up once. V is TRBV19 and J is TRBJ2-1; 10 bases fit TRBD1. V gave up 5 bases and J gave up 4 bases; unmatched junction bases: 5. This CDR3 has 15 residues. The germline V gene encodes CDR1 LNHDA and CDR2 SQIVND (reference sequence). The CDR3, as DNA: TGTGCCAGTAGTTGGTGGGACAGGGGTTACAATGAGCAGTTCTTC. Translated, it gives CASSWWDRGYNEQFF.

The CDR3 region is CATTGISGANVLTF. The CDR3 coding sequence is TGTGCCACCACTGGAATCTCTGGGGCCAACGTCCTGACTTTC. The chain links TRBV6-2 or TRBV6-3 to TRBJ2-6, with D hard to call. The V gene's germline CDR1 is MNHEY and CDR2 SVGEGT. The CDR3 is made up of 14 amino acids. Deletions cut 10 bases from V and 0 bases from J, with 10 bases between.

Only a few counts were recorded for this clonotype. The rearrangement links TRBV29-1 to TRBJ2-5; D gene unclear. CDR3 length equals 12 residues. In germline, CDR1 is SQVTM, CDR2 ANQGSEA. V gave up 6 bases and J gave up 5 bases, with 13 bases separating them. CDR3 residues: CSVYGPPETQYF. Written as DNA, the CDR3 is TGCAGCGTCTATGGGCCCCCGGAGACCCAGTACTTC. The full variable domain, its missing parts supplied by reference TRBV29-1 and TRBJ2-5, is SAVISQKPSRDICQRGTSLTIQCQVDSQVTMMFWYRQQPGQSLTLIATANQGSEATYESGFVIDKFPISRPNLTFSTLTVSNMSPEDSSIYLCSVYGPPETQYFGPGTRLLVL.

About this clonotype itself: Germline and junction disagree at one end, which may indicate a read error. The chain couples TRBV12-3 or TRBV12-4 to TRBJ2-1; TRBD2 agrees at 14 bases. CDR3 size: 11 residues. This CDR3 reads CASSRGLAGGF. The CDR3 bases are TGTGCCAGCAGCCGTGGACTAGCGGGGGGTTTC.

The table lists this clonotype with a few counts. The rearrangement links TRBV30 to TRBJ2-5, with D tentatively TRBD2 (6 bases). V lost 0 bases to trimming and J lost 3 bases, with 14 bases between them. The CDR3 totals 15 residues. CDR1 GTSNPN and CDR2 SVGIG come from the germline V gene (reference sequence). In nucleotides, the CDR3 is TGTGCCTGGAGTGTTGTTAGCGGAGGGAAAGAGACCCAGTACTTC. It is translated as CAWSVVSGGKETQYF.

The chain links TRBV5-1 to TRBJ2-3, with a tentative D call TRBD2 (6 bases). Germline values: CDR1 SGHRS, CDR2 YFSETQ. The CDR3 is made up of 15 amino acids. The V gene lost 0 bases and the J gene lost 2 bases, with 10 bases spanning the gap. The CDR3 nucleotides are TGCGCCAGCAGCTTGGTGGGACTCCCCACAGATACGCAGTATTTT. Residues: CASSLVGLPTDTQYF.

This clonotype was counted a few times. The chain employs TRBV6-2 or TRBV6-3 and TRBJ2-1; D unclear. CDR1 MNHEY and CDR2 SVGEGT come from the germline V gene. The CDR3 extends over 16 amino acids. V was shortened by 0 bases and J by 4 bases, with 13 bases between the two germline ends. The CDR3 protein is CASSYSVALTYNEQFF. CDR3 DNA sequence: TGTGCCAGCAGTTACTCAGTAGCCCTAACTTACAATGAGCAGTTCTTC.

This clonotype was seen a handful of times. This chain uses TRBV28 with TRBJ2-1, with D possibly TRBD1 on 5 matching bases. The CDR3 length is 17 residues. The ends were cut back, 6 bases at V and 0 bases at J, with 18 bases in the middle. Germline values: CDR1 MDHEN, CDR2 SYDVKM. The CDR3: CASSLVTGLSSYNEQFF. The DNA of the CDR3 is TGTGCCAGCAGCTTAGTAACAGGCCTTTCCTCCTACAATGAGCAGTTCTTC.

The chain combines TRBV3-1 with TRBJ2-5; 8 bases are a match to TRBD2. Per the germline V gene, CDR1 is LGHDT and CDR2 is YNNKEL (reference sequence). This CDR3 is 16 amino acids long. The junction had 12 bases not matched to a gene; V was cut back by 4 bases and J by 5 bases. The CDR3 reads CASSRTAGAPVETQYF. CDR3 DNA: TGTGCCAGCAGCCGTACAGCGGGGGCCCCGGTGGAGACCCAGTACTTC.

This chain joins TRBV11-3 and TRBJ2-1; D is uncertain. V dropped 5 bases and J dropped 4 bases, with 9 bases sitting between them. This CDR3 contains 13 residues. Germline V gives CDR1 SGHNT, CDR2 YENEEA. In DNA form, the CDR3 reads TGTGCCAGCAGCAAAATCGGATACAATGAGCAGTTCTTC. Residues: CASSKIGYNEQFF.

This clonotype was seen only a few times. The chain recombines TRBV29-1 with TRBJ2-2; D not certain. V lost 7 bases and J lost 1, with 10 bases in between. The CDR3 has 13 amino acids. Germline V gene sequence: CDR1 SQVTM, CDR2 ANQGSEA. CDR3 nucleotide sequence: TGCAGCGCCGCTACAGAGAACACCGGGGAGCTGTTTTTT. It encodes CSAATENTGELFF.

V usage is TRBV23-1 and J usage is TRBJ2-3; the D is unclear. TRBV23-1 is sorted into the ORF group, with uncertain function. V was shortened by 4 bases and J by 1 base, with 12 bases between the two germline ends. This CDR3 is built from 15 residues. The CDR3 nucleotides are TGCGCCAGCAGTCTTGGGTCTTTCCGCACAGATACGCAGTATTTT. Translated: CASSLGSFRTDTQYF.

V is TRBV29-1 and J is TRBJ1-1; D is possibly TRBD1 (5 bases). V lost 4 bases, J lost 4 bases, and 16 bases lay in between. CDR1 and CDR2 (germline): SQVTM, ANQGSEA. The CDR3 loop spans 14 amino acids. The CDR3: CSVGPGLGSTEAFF. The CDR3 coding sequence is TGCAGCGTTGGCCCAGGGCTCGGGAGCACTGAAGCTTTCTTT.

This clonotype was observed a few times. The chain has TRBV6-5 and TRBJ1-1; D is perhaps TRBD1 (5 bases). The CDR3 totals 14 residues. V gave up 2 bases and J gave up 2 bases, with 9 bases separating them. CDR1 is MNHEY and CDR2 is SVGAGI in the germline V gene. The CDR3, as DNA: TGTGCCAGCAGTTACGGCGGGGCTAACACTGAAGCTTTCTTT. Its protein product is CASSYGGANTEAFF.

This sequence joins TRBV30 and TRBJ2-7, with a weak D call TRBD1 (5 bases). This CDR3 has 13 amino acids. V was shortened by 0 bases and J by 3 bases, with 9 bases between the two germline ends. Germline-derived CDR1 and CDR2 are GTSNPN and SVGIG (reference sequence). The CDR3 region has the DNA TGTGCCTGGAGTGTAGGCAGGGACTACGAGCAGTACTTC. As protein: CAWSVGRDYEQYF.

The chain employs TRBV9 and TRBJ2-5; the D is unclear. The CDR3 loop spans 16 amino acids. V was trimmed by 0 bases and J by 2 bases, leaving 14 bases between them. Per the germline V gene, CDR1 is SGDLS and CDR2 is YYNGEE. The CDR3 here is CASSVGVTSPQETQYF. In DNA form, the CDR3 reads TGTGCCAGCAGCGTAGGAGTGACAAGTCCTCAAGAGACCCAGTACTTC.

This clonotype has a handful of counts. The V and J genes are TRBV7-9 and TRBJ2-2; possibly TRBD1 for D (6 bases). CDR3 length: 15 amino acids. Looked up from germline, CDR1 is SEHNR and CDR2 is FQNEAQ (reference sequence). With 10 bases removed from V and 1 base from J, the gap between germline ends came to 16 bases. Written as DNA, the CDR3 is TGTGCCACGGACCGACAGGCTAAGAACACCGGGGAGCTGTTTTTT. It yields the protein CATDRQAKNTGELFF.

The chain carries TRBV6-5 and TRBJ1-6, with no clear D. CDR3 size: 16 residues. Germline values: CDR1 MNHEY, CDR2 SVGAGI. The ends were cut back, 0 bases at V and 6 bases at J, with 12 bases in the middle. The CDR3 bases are TGTGCCAGCAGTTACTCTGGGATTGCCTTTAATTCACCCCTCCACTTT. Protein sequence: CASSYSGIAFNSPLHF.

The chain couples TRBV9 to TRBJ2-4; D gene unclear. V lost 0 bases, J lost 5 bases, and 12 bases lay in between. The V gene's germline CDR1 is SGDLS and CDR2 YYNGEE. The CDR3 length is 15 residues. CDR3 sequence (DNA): TGTGCCAGCAGCGTAGATACCGGGCCCCAAAACATTCAGTACTTC. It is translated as CASSVDTGPQNIQYF.

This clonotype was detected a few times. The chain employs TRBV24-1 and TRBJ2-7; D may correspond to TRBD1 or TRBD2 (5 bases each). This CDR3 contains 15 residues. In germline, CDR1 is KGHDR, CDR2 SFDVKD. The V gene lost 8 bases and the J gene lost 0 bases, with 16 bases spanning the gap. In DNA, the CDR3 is TGTGCCACCAAGGACCGGGACGCTAGCTCCTACGAGCAGTACTTC. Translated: CATKDRDASSYEQYF.

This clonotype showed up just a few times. CDR3 nucleotide sequence: TGTGCCAGCAGCCAAGGGCTAGGACAGGGCGAGGAGACCCAGTACTTC. Its protein product is CASSQGLGQGEETQYF. The rearrangement links TRBV3-1 to TRBJ2-5; the match to TRBD1 covers 8 bases. The ends lost 1 base at V and 5 bases at J; junction bases unmatched: 9. Germline CDR1 reads LGHDT; CDR2 reads YNNKEL (reference sequence). CDR3 size: 16 residues.

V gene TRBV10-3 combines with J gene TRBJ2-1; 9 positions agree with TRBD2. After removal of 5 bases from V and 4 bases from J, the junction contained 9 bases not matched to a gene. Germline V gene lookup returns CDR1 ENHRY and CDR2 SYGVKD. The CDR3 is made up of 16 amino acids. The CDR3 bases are TGTGCCATCAGTATAGCCCTAGCGGGAAGGTACAATGAGCAGTTCTTC. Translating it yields CAISIALAGRYNEQFF.

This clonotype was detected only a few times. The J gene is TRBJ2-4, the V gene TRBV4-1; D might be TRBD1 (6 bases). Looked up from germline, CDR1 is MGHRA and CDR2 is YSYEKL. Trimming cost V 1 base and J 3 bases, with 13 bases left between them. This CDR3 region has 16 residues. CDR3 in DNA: TGCGCCAGCAGCCAAGCCCGGGACATCGGCAAAAACATTCAGTACTTC. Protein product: CASSQARDIGKNIQYF.

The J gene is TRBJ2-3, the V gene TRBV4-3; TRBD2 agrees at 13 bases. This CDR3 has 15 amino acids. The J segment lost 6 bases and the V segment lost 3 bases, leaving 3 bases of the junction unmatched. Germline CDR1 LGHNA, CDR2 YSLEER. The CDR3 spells CASSQTSGRFDTQYF. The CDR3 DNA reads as TGCGCCAGCAGCCAGACTAGCGGGAGGTTCGATACGCAGTATTTT.

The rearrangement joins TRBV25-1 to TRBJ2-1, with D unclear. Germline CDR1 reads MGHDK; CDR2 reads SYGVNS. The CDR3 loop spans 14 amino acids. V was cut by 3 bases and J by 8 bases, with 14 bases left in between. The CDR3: CASSEPGIRDEQFF. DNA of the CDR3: TGTGCCAGCAGTGAGCCGGGTATTAGGGATGAGCAGTTCTTC.

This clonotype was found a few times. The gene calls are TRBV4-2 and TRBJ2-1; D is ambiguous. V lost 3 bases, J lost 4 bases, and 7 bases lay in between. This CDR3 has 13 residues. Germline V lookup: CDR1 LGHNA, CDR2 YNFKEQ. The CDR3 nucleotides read TGTGCCAGCAGCCATATGGGTTACAATGAGCAGTTCTTC. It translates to CASSHMGYNEQFF.

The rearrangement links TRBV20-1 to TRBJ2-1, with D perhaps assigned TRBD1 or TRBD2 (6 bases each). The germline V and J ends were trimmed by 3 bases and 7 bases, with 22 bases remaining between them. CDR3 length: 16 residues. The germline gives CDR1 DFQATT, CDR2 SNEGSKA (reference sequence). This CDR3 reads CSASPLWGAVENEQFF. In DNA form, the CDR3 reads TGCAGTGCTAGCCCGCTGTGGGGGGCGGTGGAAAATGAGCAGTTCTTC.

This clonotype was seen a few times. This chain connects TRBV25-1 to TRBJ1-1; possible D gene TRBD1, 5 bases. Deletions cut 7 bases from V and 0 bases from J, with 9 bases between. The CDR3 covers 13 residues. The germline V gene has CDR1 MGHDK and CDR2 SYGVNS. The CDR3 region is CASTTGVNTEAFF. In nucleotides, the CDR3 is TGTGCCAGCACTACGGGGGTGAACACTGAAGCTTTCTTT. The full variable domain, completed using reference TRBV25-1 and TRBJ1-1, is EADIYQTPRYLVIGTGKKITLECSQTMGHDKMYWYQQDPGMELHLIHYSYGVNSTEKGDLSSESTVSRIRTEHFPLTLESARPSHTSQYLCASTTGVNTEAFFGQGTRLTVV.

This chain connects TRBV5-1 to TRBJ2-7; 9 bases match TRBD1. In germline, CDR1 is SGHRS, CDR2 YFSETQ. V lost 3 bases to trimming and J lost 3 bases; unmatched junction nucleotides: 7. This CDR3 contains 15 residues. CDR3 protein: CASSSSGQGYYEQYF. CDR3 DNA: TGCGCCAGCAGCTCCTCGGGACAGGGCTACTACGAGCAGTACTTC.